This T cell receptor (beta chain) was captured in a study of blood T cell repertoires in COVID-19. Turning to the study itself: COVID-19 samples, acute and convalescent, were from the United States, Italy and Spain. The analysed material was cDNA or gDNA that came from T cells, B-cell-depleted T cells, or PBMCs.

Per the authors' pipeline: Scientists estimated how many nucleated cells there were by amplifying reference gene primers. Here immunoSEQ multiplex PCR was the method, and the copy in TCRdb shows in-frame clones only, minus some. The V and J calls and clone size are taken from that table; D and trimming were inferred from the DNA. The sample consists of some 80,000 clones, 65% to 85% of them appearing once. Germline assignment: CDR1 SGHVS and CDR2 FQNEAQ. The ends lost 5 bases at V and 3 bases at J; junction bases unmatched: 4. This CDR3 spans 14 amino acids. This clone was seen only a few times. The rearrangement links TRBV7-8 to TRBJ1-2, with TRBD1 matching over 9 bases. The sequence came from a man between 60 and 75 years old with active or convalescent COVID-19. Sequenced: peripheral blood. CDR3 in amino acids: CASSPTGGYYGYTF. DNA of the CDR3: TGTGCCAGCAGCCCAACAGGGGGCTACTATGGCTACACCTTC.